A selection of T cell receptor beta chains follows, all from one sample in a study of T cell responses to AZD1222 COVID-19 vaccine. Assay: immunoSEQ multiplex PCR; the TCRdb copy retains only in-frame clones and omits some. The sample lists roughly 110,000 clones, around 92% occurring once. The sample consisted of peripheral blood, taken 28 days after the second AZD1222 dose. The source of these receptors is an adult who received the AZD1222 COVID-19 vaccine. Each CDR3 is given with its conserved first and last residue. D genes are given only for firm matches. Clone size is shown for a subset of rows, as once, few, many or a class of expanded clone.

j_call | d_call | v_call | clone_size | cdr3_aa | cdr3_nt
TRBJ1-6 | TRBD1 | TRBV5-6 | NA | CASSYRFGTGGGSPLHF | TGTGCCAGCAGCTACAGATTCGGGACAGGGGGAGGTTCACCCCTCCACTTT
TRBJ1-4 | NA | TRBV4-1 | NA | CASSQEPYSDNEKLFF | TGCGCCAGCAGCCAAGAACCGTATTCTGATAATGAAAAACTGTTTTTT
TRBJ2-2 | NA | TRBV5-4 | NA | CASSLAANTGELFF | TGTGCCAGCAGCTTAGCAGCGAACACCGGGGAGCTGTTTTTT
TRBJ1-5 | TRBD1 | TRBV29-1 | NA | CSVLTGVGQPQHF | TGCAGCGTCCTGACAGGGGTGGGTCAGCCCCAGCATTTT
TRBJ1-4 | NA | TRBV2 | NA | CASTGPEREKLFF | TGTGCCAGCACGGGGCCAGAGAGAGAAAAACTGTTTTTT
TRBJ2-2 | NA | TRBV11-2 | once | CASSFETSMHGELFF | TGTGCCAGCAGCTTTGAGACTAGTATGCACGGGGAGCTGTTTTTT
TRBJ1-4 | NA | TRBV25-1 | NA | CASSENGQGGEKLFF | TGTGCCAGCAGTGAAAATGGTCAGGGTGGGGAAAAACTGTTTTTT
TRBJ1-5 | NA | TRBV28 | NA | CATLRSVAPNQPQHF | TGTGCCACTCTACGATCGGTAGCCCCCAATCAGCCCCAGCATTTT
TRBJ2-1 | TRBD1 | TRBV3-1/TRBV3-2 | NA | CASSQEDRGHIGEQFF | TGTGCCAGCAGCCAAGAGGACAGGGGGCACATCGGTGAGCAGTTCTTC
TRBJ1-2 | NA | TRBV13 | NA | CATSGRSSYGYTF | TGTGCCACGTCGGGGAGGTCCTCCTATGGCTACACCTTC
TRBJ2-7 | NA | TRBV4-1 | NA | CASSQTDGTPTYEQYF | TGCGCCAGCAGCCAAACGGACGGGACTCCAACCTACGAGCAGTACTTC
TRBJ1-5 | NA | TRBV27 | NA | CASSLGTLSNQPQHF | TGTGCCAGCAGTTTAGGCACCCTTAGCAATCAGCCCCAGCATTTT
TRBJ1-3 | NA | TRBV30 | NA | CASSTSYSGNTIYF | TGTGCCTCATCCACTTCCTACTCTGGAAACACCATATATTTT
TRBJ2-2 | NA | TRBV24-1 | NA | CATSDVRNTGELFF | TGTGCCACCAGTGACGTCAGGAACACCGGGGAGCTGTTTTTT
TRBJ1-2 | TRBD1 | TRBV5-1 | NA | CASSYDRGLYGYTF | TGCGCCAGCAGCTACGACAGGGGGCTCTATGGCTACACCTTC
TRBJ2-3 | NA | TRBV2 | NA | CASGETDTQYF | TGTGCCAGCGGAGAGACAGATACGCAGTATTTT
TRBJ2-7 | TRBD1 | TRBV19 | NA | CASSSDRGFYEQYF | TGTGCCAGTAGTTCTGACAGGGGATTCTACGAGCAGTACTTC
TRBJ2-3 | TRBD2 | TRBV10-1 | NA | CASSEGLAGISTDTQYF | TGCGCCAGTAGTGAGGGACTAGCGGGGATTAGCACAGATACGCAGTATTTT
TRBJ1-5 | TRBD1 | TRBV5-8 | NA | CASSPGQGTQPQHF | TGTGCCAGCAGCCCTGGACAGGGGACTCAGCCCCAGCATTTT
TRBJ1-2 | TRBD1 | TRBV2 | NA | CASSPGTGVNYGYTF | TGTGCCAGCAGTCCCGGAACAGGGGTTAACTATGGCTACACCTTC
TRBJ1-2 | NA | TRBV7-2 | NA | CASSLDGGSGYGYTF | TGTGCCAGCAGCTTAGATGGAGGGTCAGGGTATGGCTACACCTTC
TRBJ2-1 | TRBD2 | TRBV7-3 | NA | CASSSTSGVHNEQFF | TGTGCCAGCAGCTCGACTAGCGGGGTACACAATGAGCAGTTCTTC
TRBJ1-2 | NA | TRBV6-5 | NA | CASSYGPSDGYTF | TGTGCCAGCAGTTACGGGCCCTCGGATGGCTACACCTTC
TRBJ2-5 | NA | TRBV18 | NA | CASSDQETQYF | TGTGCCAGCTCGGACCAAGAGACCCAGTACTTC
TRBJ2-1 | NA | TRBV10-3 | NA | CAINSGTGGHEQFF | TGTGCCATCAACTCCGGGACCGGAGGGCACGAGCAGTTCTTC
TRBJ2-1 | NA | TRBV7-2 | NA | CASSFVRAYNEQFF | TGTGCCAGCAGCTTCGTGAGAGCCTACAATGAGCAGTTCTTC
TRBJ2-4 | TRBD1 | TRBV6-1 | NA | CASSVDRGGAKNIQYF | TGTGCCAGCAGTGTAGACAGGGGGGGGGCCAAAAACATTCAGTACTTC
TRBJ1-6 | NA | TRBV9 | NA | CASSVSQDNSPLHF | TGTGCCAGCAGCGTCTCCCAAGATAATTCACCCCTCCACTTT
TRBJ2-7 | NA | TRBV5-5 | NA | CASSLVVGVEQYF | TGTGCCAGCAGCTTGGTGGTAGGCGTCGAGCAGTACTTC
TRBJ1-6 | NA | TRBV5-1 | NA | CASSPNTGGSSPLHF | TGCGCCAGCAGCCCGAACACGGGGGGGAGTTCACCCCTCCACTTT
TRBJ2-5 | TRBD1 | TRBV5-4 | NA | CTSSLAGGQETQYF | TGTACCAGCAGCTTGGCAGGGGGCCAAGAGACCCAGTACTTC
TRBJ1-5 | NA | TRBV6-6 | NA | CASSYMGQPQHF | TGTGCCAGCAGTTACATGGGGCAGCCCCAGCATTTT
TRBJ1-4 | NA | TRBV30 | NA | CAWSDSEKLFF | TGTGCCTGGAGTGACAGTGAAAAACTGTTTTTT
TRBJ1-4 | TRBD1 | TRBV19 | NA | CASRMTGEGEKLFF | TGTGCCAGTAGGATGACAGGGGAGGGTGAAAAACTGTTTTTT
TRBJ2-1 | TRBD2 | TRBV11-2 | NA | CASSLRGEREGYNEQFF | TGTGCCAGCAGCTTAAGAGGGGAGCGGGAGGGATACAATGAGCAGTTCTTC
TRBJ1-6 | NA | TRBV7-8 | once | CASSDPSPLHF | TGTGCCAGCAGCGACCCTTCACCCCTCCACTTT
TRBJ2-2 | NA | TRBV4-2 | NA | CASSLSRATGELFF | TGTGCCAGCAGCCTTAGCAGGGCCACCGGGGAGCTGTTTTTT
TRBJ1-3 | NA | TRBV6-1 | NA | CASSDLSSGNTIYF | TGTGCCAGCAGTGATCTTAGCTCTGGAAACACCATATATTTT
TRBJ2-2 | NA | TRBV2 | NA | CASSAGLGELFF | TGTGCCAGCAGTGCCGGTTTAGGGGAGCTGTTTTTT
TRBJ2-4 | TRBD1 | TRBV28 | NA | CASSWGQGASAKNIQYF | TGTGCCAGCAGTTGGGGACAGGGGGCTTCAGCCAAAAACATTCAGTACTTC
TRBJ1-3 | NA | TRBV15 | NA | CATSRERFGNTIYF | TGTGCCACCAGCAGAGAAAGATTTGGAAACACCATATATTTT
TRBJ2-2 | NA | TRBV4-2 | NA | CASQSGGQRNTGELFF | TGTGCCAGCCAGAGTGGGGGCCAGCGGAACACCGGGGAGCTGTTTTTT
TRBJ1-5 | NA | TRBV10-2 | NA | CASSEGGGSYQPQHF | TGCGCCAGCAGTGAAGGGGGAGGATCTTATCAGCCCCAGCATTTT
TRBJ1-5 | NA | TRBV7-2 | NA | CASSLALDSNQPQHF | TGTGCCAGCAGCTTAGCCTTGGATAGCAATCAGCCCCAGCATTTT
TRBJ1-2 | NA | TRBV6-5 | NA | CASKPTYQGIRGYTF | TGTGCCAGCAAGCCCACCTATCAGGGGATCCGTGGCTACACCTTC
TRBJ1-5 | NA | TRBV3-1/TRBV3-2 | few | CASSQVPNQPQHF | TGTGCCAGCAGCCAAGTACCAAATCAGCCCCAGCATTTT
TRBJ1-3 | NA | TRBV28 | NA | CASSLSPGPTSGNTIYF | TGTGCCAGCAGTTTATCACCGGGACCGACATCTGGAAACACCATATATTTT
TRBJ2-2 | NA | TRBV28 | NA | CASSPRGAGTRNTGELFF | TGTGCCAGCAGCCCCCGCGGGGCAGGGACGAGGAACACCGGGGAGCTGTTTTTT
TRBJ1-6 | NA | TRBV30 | NA | CAWSPFGSYTAPLHF | TGTGCCTGGAGCCCCTTTGGGTCCTATACGGCACCCCTCCACTTT
TRBJ2-1 | NA | TRBV19 | NA | CASSIDRAVLFEQFF | TGTGCCAGTAGTATAGATCGGGCCGTACTATTTGAGCAGTTCTTC
TRBJ1-4 | NA | TRBV19 | NA | CASSLQKRGNEKLFF | TGTGCCAGTAGTCTCCAGAAGAGGGGTAATGAAAAACTGTTTTTT
TRBJ2-3 | TRBD2 | TRBV12-5 | NA | CASGTPTSGSADTQYF | TGTGCTAGTGGTACGCCGACTAGCGGGTCAGCGGATACGCAGTATTTT
TRBJ1-6 | NA | TRBV28 | NA | CASSFGQYNSPLHF | TGTGCCAGCAGTTTTGGACAGTATAATTCACCCCTCCACTTT
TRBJ2-1 | TRBD2 | TRBV30 | NA | CAWSVPGGSYNEQFF | TGTGCCTGGAGTGTACCGGGAGGGAGTTACAATGAGCAGTTCTTC
TRBJ2-3 | TRBD2 | TRBV5-4 | NA | CASSSTAGVTDTQYF | TGTGCCAGCAGCTCGACAGCGGGGGTCACAGATACGCAGTATTTT